Listed here are 10 T cell receptor beta chains from one sample, sequenced in a study of T cell clonality in common variable immunodeficiency. Produced via immunoSEQ multiplex PCR; TCRdb's table is partial and in-frame only. The counts give 50,000 to 60,000 clones, none of them seen only once; 4.5% to 5.5% is held by the top ten. Sequenced input: peripheral blood mononuclear cells. The receptor set was obtained from a person between 18 and 75 years old in good health.

There are many counts of this clone. The sequenced fragment ends 3 residues before the CDR3 boundary, so the rest is inferred from the germline J gene. The V gene is TRBV28, the J gene TRBJ2-3, with a weak D call TRBD2 (5 bases). CDR3 length equals 13 residues. In germline, CDR1 is MDHEN, CDR2 SYDVKM. V lost 4 bases to trimming and J lost 6 bases, with 11 bases between them. Here the CDR3 reads CASSSGGGDTQYF. Partial CDR3 DNA: TGTGCCAGCAGTTCCGGAGGCGGCGATACG.

This clone was recorded many times. CDR3 bases read: TGCGCCAGCAGCTTGGAGCTTAGCGGGAGACCTCAGACCGGGGAG. It encodes CASSLELSGRPQTGE. The CDR3 in its entirety is CASSLELSGRPQTGELFF. The V gene is TRBV5-1, the J gene TRBJ2-2; 9 bases align to TRBD2. The CDR3 end falls 3 residues outside the read, so it is completed with the germline J gene. CDR1 SGHRS and CDR2 YFSETQ come from the germline V gene. The J segment lost 5 bases and the V segment lost 0 bases, leaving 11 bases of the junction unmatched. The CDR3 is made up of 18 amino acids.

This clone showed up many times. The observed sequence ends 3 residues before the CDR3 terminus, with the missing tail filled in from the germline J gene. This chain uses TRBV7-2 with TRBJ2-5, with a weak D call TRBD2 (5 bases). Germline loops: CDR1 SGHTA, CDR2 FQGNSA. CDR3 length: 14 residues. Trimming shortened V by 5 bases and J by 5 bases, and 15 bases separated the two germline ends. CDR3 DNA (partial): TGTGCCAGCAGCCGGGGAAGTACGGTGGAGACC. Protein sequence: CASSRGSTVET. The whole CDR3 protein reads CASSRGSTVETQYF.

This clone was counted many times. With the read ending 3 residues before the CDR3 end, the germline J gene is used to fill in that end. This chain joins TRBV6-1 and TRBJ2-1; 8 bases are a match to TRBD2. This CDR3 is built from 16 residues. Germline CDR1 MNHNS, CDR2 SASEGT. V was clipped by 2 bases and J by 8 bases; unmatched bases: 11. Incomplete CDR3 DNA: TGTGCCAGCAGTGAAAAGGGGACTAGTCTGGGGGATGAG. It is translated as CASSEKGTSLGDE. The whole CDR3 protein reads CASSEKGTSLGDEQFF.

This clone has at least ten counts. The read ends 3 residues shy of where the CDR3 ends; the end is completed using the germline J gene. V is TRBV5-6 and J is TRBJ2-1; 8 nucleotides agree with TRBD1. The CDR3 is 14 residues long. Looked up from germline, CDR1 is SGHDT and CDR2 is YYEEEE. The trim removed 6 bases at V and 4 bases at J, leaving 6 bases unmatched. The CDR3 region is CASIHRDRYNEQFF. CDR3 DNA, as far as it was read: TGTGCCAGCATCCACCGGGACAGGTACAATGAG.

This clone was detected many times. The CDR3 end is not reached by the read, which stops 3 residues before it; the germline J gene fills it in. This chain links TRBV20-1 with TRBJ2-7; D is undetermined. Trimming removed 3 bases at V and 6 bases at J, with 18 bases between. There are 14 residues in the CDR3. Looked up from germline, CDR1 is DFQATT and CDR2 is SNEGSKA (reference sequence). CDR3: CSASYGFTRGEQYF. Incomplete CDR3 DNA: TGCAGTGCTAGTTACGGGTTTACGAGAGGCGAG.

This clone was detected many times. The CDR3 end lies 3 residues beyond the end of the read and is filled in from the germline J gene. The rearrangement links TRBV7-9 to TRBJ2-7; TRBD1 matches 7 bases. This CDR3 region has 13 residues. J was trimmed by 3 bases and V by 1 base; bases with no gene match: 0. Germline V gene data show CDR1 as SEHNR and CDR2 as FQNEAQ (reference sequence). This CDR3 reads CASSLGDSYEQYF. The CDR3 bases that were read are TGTGCCAGCAGCTTAGGGGACAGCTACGAG.

In this sample, this clone turned up many times. Read sequence stops 3 residues before the CDR3 end, and the germline J gene provides the missing end. The V call is TRBV7-8, the J call TRBJ1-2, with 8 bases matching TRBD1. Per the germline V gene, CDR1 is SGHVS and CDR2 is FQNEAQ. This CDR3 contains 13 residues. CDR3: CASSERTGRGYTF. Partial CDR3 DNA: TGTGCCAGCAGCGAACGGACAGGGCGCGGC.

This clone has a count of ten or more. The CDR3 extends 3 residues past the end of the read, so its final part is completed from the germline J gene. V usage is TRBV7-2 and J usage is TRBJ2-3; D perhaps matches TRBD2 (6 bases). Germline CDR1 and CDR2: SGHTA and FQGNSA. The V end was cut by 2 bases, the J end by 7 bases, with 13 bases between. The CDR3 has 14 amino acids. The CDR3 region is CASSLLRGTNTQYF. The sequenced CDR3 bases are TGTGCCAGCAGCTTACTCCGGGGGACGAATACG.

Ten or more counts support this clone. The read is 3 residues too short to cover the CDR3 end, so that end is filled in from the germline J gene. The rearrangement joins TRBV19 to TRBJ2-7; the D gene is possibly TRBD1 (6 bases). This CDR3 contains 16 residues. Germline CDR1 is LNHDA and CDR2 is SQIVND (reference sequence). V was trimmed by 5 bases and J by 2 bases, leaving 19 bases between them. CDR3 protein: CASSSPSDRGTYEQYF. Partial CDR3 DNA: TGTGCCAGTAGTTCTCCCTCGGACAGAGGAACCTACGAG.